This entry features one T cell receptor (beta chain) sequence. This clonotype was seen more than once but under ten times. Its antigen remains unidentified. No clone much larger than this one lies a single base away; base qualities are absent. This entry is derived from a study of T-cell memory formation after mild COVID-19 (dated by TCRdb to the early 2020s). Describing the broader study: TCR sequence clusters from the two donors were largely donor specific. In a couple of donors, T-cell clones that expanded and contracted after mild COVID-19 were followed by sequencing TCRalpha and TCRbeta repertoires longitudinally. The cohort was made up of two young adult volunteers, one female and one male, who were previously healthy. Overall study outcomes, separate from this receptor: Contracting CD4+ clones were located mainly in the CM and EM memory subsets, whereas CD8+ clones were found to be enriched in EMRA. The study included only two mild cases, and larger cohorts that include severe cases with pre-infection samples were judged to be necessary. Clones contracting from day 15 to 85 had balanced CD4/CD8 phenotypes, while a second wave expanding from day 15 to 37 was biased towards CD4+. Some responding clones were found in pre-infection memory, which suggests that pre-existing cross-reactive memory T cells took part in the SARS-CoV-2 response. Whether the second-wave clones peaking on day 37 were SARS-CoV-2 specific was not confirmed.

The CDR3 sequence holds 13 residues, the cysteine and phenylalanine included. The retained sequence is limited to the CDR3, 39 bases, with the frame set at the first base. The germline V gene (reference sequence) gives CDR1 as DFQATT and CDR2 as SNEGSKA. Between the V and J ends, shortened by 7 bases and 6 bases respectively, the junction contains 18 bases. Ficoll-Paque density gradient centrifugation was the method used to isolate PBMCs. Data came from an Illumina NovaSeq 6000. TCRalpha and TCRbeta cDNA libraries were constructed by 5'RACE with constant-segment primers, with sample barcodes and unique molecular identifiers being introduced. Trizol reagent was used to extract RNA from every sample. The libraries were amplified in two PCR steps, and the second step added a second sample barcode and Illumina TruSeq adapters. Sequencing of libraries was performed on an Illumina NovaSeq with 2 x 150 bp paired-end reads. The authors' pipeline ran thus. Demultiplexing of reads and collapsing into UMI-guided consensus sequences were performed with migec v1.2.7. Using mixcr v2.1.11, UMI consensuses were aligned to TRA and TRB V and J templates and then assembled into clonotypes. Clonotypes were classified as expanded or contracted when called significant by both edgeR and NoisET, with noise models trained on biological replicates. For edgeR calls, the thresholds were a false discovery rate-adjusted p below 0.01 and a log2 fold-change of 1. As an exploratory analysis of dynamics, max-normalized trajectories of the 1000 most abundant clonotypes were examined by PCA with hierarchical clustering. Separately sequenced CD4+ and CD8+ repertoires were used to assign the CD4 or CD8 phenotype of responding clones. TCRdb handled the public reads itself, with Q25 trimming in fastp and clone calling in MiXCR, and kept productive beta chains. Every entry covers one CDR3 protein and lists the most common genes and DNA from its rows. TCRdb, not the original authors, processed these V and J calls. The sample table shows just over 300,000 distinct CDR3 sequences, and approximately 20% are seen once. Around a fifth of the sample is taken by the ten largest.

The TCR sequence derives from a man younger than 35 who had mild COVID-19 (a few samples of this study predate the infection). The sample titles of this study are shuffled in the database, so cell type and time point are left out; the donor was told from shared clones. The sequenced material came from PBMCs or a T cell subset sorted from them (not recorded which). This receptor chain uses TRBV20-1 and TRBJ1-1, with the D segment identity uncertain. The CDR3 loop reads CSVLEFGVPEAFF. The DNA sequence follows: TGCAGTGTTTTAGAATTCGGAGTGCCTGAAGCTTTCTTT.